This record covers a single T cell receptor beta chain. From the RT-PCR reads, TCRdb called clonotypes with MiXCR, one entry per CDR3 protein. The sample contains some 150,000 distinct CDR3 sequences, approximately 37% of which appear only once. These data are taken from a study of patients and donors after allogeneic stem cell transplantation. V was clipped by 3 bases and J by 5 bases, with 22 bases between them. The CDR3 extends over 17 amino acids. Germline loops: CDR1 SNHLY, CDR2 FYNNEI. This clonotype was obtained from a human donor who was either an allogeneic HSCT recipient or a stem cell or donor lymphocyte infusion donor (not recorded which). It is not recorded whose cells these are; they may come from a transplant donor. The sample comprised blood, either unsorted or a sorted T cell fraction (not recorded which). The V and J genes are TRBV2 and TRBJ1-2; D is unclear. CDR3 amino acids: CASSDLKSGQLRYGYTF. Here the CDR3 DNA reads TGTGCCAGCAGTGATCTCAAAAGTGGGCAATTGCGATATGGCTACACCTTC. Complete variable domain (other parts from reference TRBV2 and TRBJ1-2): EPEVTQTPSHQVTQMGQEVILRCVPISNHLYFYWYRQILGQKVEFLVSFYNNEISEKSEIFDDQFSVERPDGSNFTLKIRSTKLEDSAMYFCASSDLKSGQLRYGYTFGSGTRLTVV.